The entry that follows covers one T cell receptor (beta chain) sequence. Trimming cost V 4 bases and J 5 bases; bases outside gene matches: 11. This CDR3 has 16 amino acids. Germline assignment: CDR1 SNHLY and CDR2 FYNNEI. The data stem from a study of blood T cell repertoires in COVID-19. About the study: From the United States, Italy and Spain came samples of acute and convalescent COVID-19. From T cells, B-cell-depleted T cells, or PBMCs came the material, which was cDNA or gDNA.

In the original processing: Scientists estimated how many nucleated cells there were by amplifying reference gene primers. Using immunoSEQ multiplex PCR, the repertoire was profiled, and TCRdb retains in-frame clones only, with some absent. Clone size and V and J calls were adopted from that table, with D and trimming inferred from the DNA. Of 85,000 to 95,000 clones in the sample, roughly 86% are singletons; the top ten hold 20% to 30%. This TCR came from a human donor in a cohort sampled during active COVID-19. The source material was peripheral blood. The chain carries TRBV2 and TRBJ2-1; 7 nucleotides match TRBD1. CDR3 amino acids: CASSASRQGANNEQFF. For the CDR3, the DNA is TGTGCCAGCAGTGCCTCGCGACAGGGCGCCAACAATGAGCAGTTCTTC.